The 11 T cell receptor beta chains given below trace back to one sample, sequenced in a study of blood T cell repertoires in COVID-19. Clones were sequenced by immunoSEQ multiplex PCR, and TCRdb holds only the in-frame ones, with some missing. The profile shows around 240,000 clones, roughly nine tenths of them singletons. Sequenced sample: PBMCs or T cells enriched from blood (not recorded which). Receptor source: a human donor in a cohort exposed to, infected with or recovered from COVID-19 (not recorded which). The donor label of this sample is uncertain.

This chain links TRBV5-6 with TRBJ1-6; 7 bases are a match to TRBD1. V trimming: 0 bases; J trimming: 0 bases; junction bases outside the gene matches: 6. The germline CDR1 and CDR2 sequences are SGHDT and YYEEEE. The CDR3 is 18 residues long. In nucleotides, the CDR3 is TGTGCCAGCAGCTTGGGGACAGGCCCTAGCTCCTATAATTCACCCCTCCACTTT. Amino acids: CASSLGTGPSSYNSPLHF.

V is TRBV7-3 and J is TRBJ1-1; no firm D call. The CDR3 totals 13 residues. Germline CDR1 reads SGHTA; CDR2 reads FQGTGA. The V end lost 5 bases, the J end lost 0 bases, and 7 bases lay between the germline ends. The CDR3 DNA reads as TGTGCCAGCAGCACGAGGGTGAACACTGAAGCTTTCTTT. Translating gives CASSTRVNTEAFF.

The table lists this clone with a count of one. This sequence joins TRBV7-9 and TRBJ1-1; 7 bases match TRBD1. Germline trimming cut 3 bases from V and 6 bases from J; bases unmatched to any gene: 1. CDR3 length: 12 amino acids. The germline gives CDR1 SEHNR, CDR2 FQNEAQ (reference sequence). CDR3: CASSFGTAEAFF. Written as DNA, the CDR3 is TGTGCCAGCAGCTTCGGGACAGCTGAAGCTTTCTTT. Complete variable domain (other parts from reference TRBV7-9 and TRBJ1-1): DTGVSQNPRHKITKRGQNVTFRCDPISEHNRLYWYRQTLGQGPEFLTYFQNEAQLEKSRLLSDRFSAERPKGSFSTLEIQRTEQGDSAMYLCASSFGTAEAFFGQGTRLTVV.

The DNA for the CDR3 is TGCGCCAGCAGCCAAGATCTTACAGGGGCCTACGAGCAGTACTTC. Protein: CASSQDLTGAYEQYF. The V gene is TRBV4-3, the J gene TRBJ2-7, with 7 nucleotides matching TRBD1. V lost 0 bases to trimming and J lost 2 bases; unmatched junction nucleotides: 4. The length of the CDR3 is 15 residues. Germline lookup yields CDR1 LGHNA and CDR2 YSLEER.

The chain employs TRBV13 and TRBJ1-4, with 11 positions matching TRBD1. Germline V gives CDR1 PRHDT, CDR2 FYEKMQ (reference sequence). V lost 0 bases, J lost 6 bases, and 0 bases stayed unmatched. The CDR3 spans 15 residues. CDR3 amino acids: CASSLGGQGDEKLFF. The CDR3 DNA is TGTGCCAGCAGCTTAGGGGGACAGGGGGATGAAAAACTGTTTTTT.

The table lists this clone with a count of one. This chain links TRBV9 with TRBJ2-5; 11 nucleotides align to TRBD2. The CDR3 runs 14 residues. J lost 5 bases, V lost 2 bases, and 2 bases had no gene match. CDR1 and CDR2 from the germline V gene are SGDLS and YYNGEE. CDR3 coding DNA: TGTGCCAGCAGCGTCACTAGCGGGGGTGAGACCCAGTACTTC. It codes for CASSVTSGGETQYF.

The chain uses TRBV29-1 and TRBJ1-1; the D gene is possibly TRBD1 (6 bases). This CDR3 contains 15 residues. The V and J ends lost 0 bases and 4 bases respectively, with 15 bases between them. Looked up from germline, CDR1 is SQVTM and CDR2 is ANQGSEA. CDR3 sequence reads: CSVEDLPGQFTEAFF. DNA of the CDR3: TGCAGCGTTGAAGACTTACCAGGACAGTTCACTGAAGCTTTCTTT.

The rearrangement links TRBV3-1 (or the pseudogene TRBV3-2) to TRBJ2-7; TRBD2 aligns across 8 bases. The germline V gene has CDR1 LGHDT and CDR2 YNNKEL (reference sequence). The CDR3 totals 12 residues. The V segment lost 2 bases and the J segment 6 bases; nucleotides outside the gene matches: 0. In nucleotides, the CDR3 is TGTGCCAGCAGCCAAAGCGGGGGCGAGCAGTACTTC. Translation gives CASSQSGGEQYF.

This chain connects TRBV11-3 to TRBJ2-3; 7 nucleotides match TRBD1. CDR1 SGHNT and CDR2 YENEEA come from the germline V gene. CDR3 length: 15 residues. V lost 3 bases, J lost 2 bases, and 5 bases stayed unmatched. The CDR3 DNA is TGTGCCAGCAGCTTGGGGACAGCGATCACAGATACGCAGTATTTT. Translated, it gives CASSLGTAITDTQYF.

In its sample, this clone was seen once. The V gene is TRBV6-1, the J gene TRBJ2-7; D unresolved. Germline V CDR1 and CDR2: MNHNS, SASEGT. V was trimmed by 0 bases and J by 1 base, leaving 7 bases between them. This CDR3 comprises 14 residues. The CDR3 spells CASSEAGGSYEQYF. CDR3 coding DNA: TGTGCCAGCAGTGAAGCAGGCGGTTCCTACGAGCAGTACTTC.

The V call is TRBV7-9, the J call TRBJ1-1; no reliable D call. The ends were cut back, 4 bases at V and 0 bases at J, with 12 bases in the middle. Germline CDR1 is SEHNR and CDR2 is FQNEAQ (reference sequence). The CDR3 runs to 15 residues. The CDR3 DNA sequence: TGTGCCAGCAGCTCCGTAGAGAGTATGAACACTGAAGCTTTCTTT. Its protein is CASSSVESMNTEAFF.